This TCR beta chain is drawn from a study of patients and donors after allogeneic stem cell transplantation. J was trimmed by 4 bases and V by 4 bases; bases with no gene match: 9. The CDR3 sequence is 15 residues long. Germline CDR1 reads SGHAT; CDR2 reads FQNNGV. This clonotype turned up a few times. One entry per CDR3 protein results from TCRdb running MiXCR on the RT-PCR reads. The sample records approximately 430,000 distinct CDR3 sequences, around 15% being singletons. The TCR comes from a human donor who was either an allogeneic HSCT recipient or a stem cell or donor lymphocyte infusion donor (not recorded which). It is not recorded whose cells these are; they may come from a transplant donor. V is TRBV11-2 and J is TRBJ2-7; 8 bases match TRBD1. Sequencing was done on a sample of blood, either unsorted or a sorted T cell fraction (not recorded which). CDR3 residues: CASSSWDRKNYEQYF. The CDR3, as DNA: TGTGCCAGCAGCTCCTGGGACAGGAAGAATTACGAGCAGTACTTC.